These T cell receptor beta chains were read from a single sample in a study of identical twins. From the 5' RACE reads, TCRdb called clonotypes with MiXCR, one entry per CDR3 protein. Of 500,000 to 600,000 distinct CDR3 sequences listed, around 20% are singletons. These data also formed part of another study, on T cells expressing NK-cell markers.

The sample consisted of CD4+ T cells sorted from blood. The receptor source for this set is a woman aged 18-29 years in good health. The CDR3 runs from the conserved cysteine through the conserved F or W. A D gene is named only where the DNA matches it firmly. Expanded clones get a size class; other rows say once, few or many, or leave the size out.

abundance	v_gene	j_gene	d_gene	CDR3aa	CDR3nt
few	TRBV4-2	TRBJ2-3	TRBD1	CASSETGTGDGSTDTQYF	TGTGCCAGCAGCGAAACCGGGACAGGGGACGGGAGCACAGATACGCAGTATTTT
NA	TRBV5-1	TRBJ2-1	TRBD2	CASREGLANYNEQFF	TGCGCCAGCCGCGAGGGACTAGCGAACTACAATGAGCAGTTCTTC
many	TRBV12-3/TRBV12-4	TRBJ2-7	NA	CASSLGQLYEQYF	TGTGCCAGCAGTTTGGGCCAGCTGTACGAGCAGTACTTC
few	TRBV3-1	TRBJ1-2	NA	CASATPRGSGYGYTF	TGTGCCAGCGCCACTCCCAGGGGTAGTGGCTATGGCTACACCTTC
many	TRBV12-3/TRBV12-4	TRBJ2-4	TRBD1	CASSWIQGNIQYF	TGTGCCAGCAGTTGGATACAGGGGAACATTCAGTACTTC
NA	TRBV7-9	TRBJ1-5	NA	CASSPSGQNQPQHF	TGTGCCAGCAGCCCGAGCGGCCAAAATCAGCCCCAGCATTTT
few	TRBV12-3/TRBV12-4	TRBJ2-7	NA	CASSLGGSRGGQYF	TGTGCCAGCAGTTTAGGGGGTTCCCGAGGGGGGCAGTACTTC
NA	TRBV14	TRBJ2-3	TRBD1	CASSKWGQVADTQYF	TGTGCCAGCAGCAAATGGGGACAGGTTGCAGATACGCAGTATTTT
NA	TRBV4-2	TRBJ2-7	NA	CASSQAPWGHYEQYF	TGTGCCAGCAGCCAAGCCCCGTGGGGCCACTACGAGCAGTACTTC
many	TRBV29-1	TRBJ2-1	TRBD1	CSVLDRDVGNEQFF	TGCAGCGTTCTCGACAGGGATGTCGGAAATGAGCAGTTCTTC
many	TRBV3-1	TRBJ2-2	TRBD2	CASSRRGLAGEGELFF	TGTGCCAGCAGCCGACGAGGACTAGCGGGAGAGGGGGAGCTGTTTTTT
NA	TRBV6-2/TRBV6-3	TRBJ2-7	NA	CASSYRAGLRNEQYF	TGTGCCAGCAGTTACCGGGCGGGGCTAAGGAACGAGCAGTACTTC
few	TRBV5-6	TRBJ2-1	NA	CASSQGPDYNEQFF	TGTGCCAGCAGCCAGGGACCTGACTACAATGAGCAGTTCTTC
few	TRBV5-1	TRBJ2-3	TRBD2	CASSLAGTSGDTQYF	TGCGCCAGCAGCTTGGCCGGGACTAGCGGCGATACGCAGTATTTT